This T cell receptor beta chain stems from a study of early T cells in non-severe SARS-CoV-2 infection listed by TCRdb under 2021. As for the study more broadly: Because TCR sequencing was done on bulk RNA from unsorted whole blood, the alpha and beta chains could not be paired.

Details on this clonotype: The antigen this receptor binds is unknown. Base qualities are missing; no much larger clone stands one base away.

The paper as a whole reports these results and caveats: Matching against VDJdb was skewed toward anti-spike CD8 responses, likely underestimated virus-specific expansions, and missed private and CD4 specificities.

The method behind the library was 5' RACE. Sequencer: NextSeq 500. To correct for sequencing error and PCR bias, the TCR library protocol tagged individual cDNA molecules with unique molecular identifiers. Both TCR alpha and beta chains were sequenced, and tight co-correlation was observed between alpha and beta sequence abundances in each sample. In the original analysis: Decombinator V4 was used to annotate TCR sequences for V gene, J gene and CDR3. TCRs were defined as expanded if a significant change between any two time points was detected under a Poisson model with p below 0.0001. Abundances of TCRs were expressed as counts per million after normalisation to the total number of TCRs sequenced in each sample. TRAV1-2 paired with TRAJ12, TRAJ20 or TRAJ33 defined MAIT TCRs, while TRAV10 paired with TRAJ18 defined iNKT TCRs. VDJdb, accessed on 1 November 2021, was searched for TCRs annotated for CMV, EBV and SARS-CoV-2, and TCRs annotated for more than one antigen were excluded. In-frame beta chains were kept once TCRdb had trimmed the public reads at Q25 with fastp and called clones with MiXCR. CDR3 protein duplicates are merged, each entry listing the most common genes and DNA. TCRdb assigned the V and J calls; the authors' analysis was not used. The sample yields 38,000 or so distinct CDR3 sequences; 3.5% to 5% were counted once. Roughly 16% of the sample comes from the top ten.

A case-control design nested within a healthcare worker cohort in London, UK, was used, with weekly nasopharyngeal swab PCR tests and blood sampling performed. Healthcare workers were recruited between 23 and 31 March 2020, during the week of the UK lockdown, and were followed weekly for up to roughly 16 weeks. The CDR3 has 14 amino acids, counting the end cysteine and phenylalanine. Only the CDR3 part of the read is kept: 42 bases, read in frame from the first base. The germline ends are 15 bases apart after V is trimmed by 5 bases and J by 6 bases. CDR1 SSHAT and CDR2 FNYEAQ were looked up in the germline V gene (reference sequence).

This sequence uses TRBV7-7 and TRBJ2-3; TRBD1 is a weak D gene call, 5 bases matching. The TCR sequence derives from an adult who was a healthcare worker with PCR-confirmed SARS-CoV-2 infection or an uninfected control (not recorded which). Material: whole blood. The DNA is as follows: TGTGCCAGCAGCCCGGGCGCCAGGGATGATACGCAGTATTTT. It codes for CASSPGARDDTQYF.